The T cell receptor (beta chain) described here comes from a study of blood T cells in healthy people across ages. Donor samples were obtained from healthy Caucasian individuals from Russia, aged about 6 to 95. Together with a sample-barcoded 5' primer, a J-beta primer mix was included in a second PCR lasting about 7 to 11 cycles. TCRdb processed the 5' RACE reads anew with MiXCR; each CDR3 protein has one entry. This table holds 700,000 or so distinct CDR3 sequences, around 41% found once. Germline values: CDR1 SEHNR, CDR2 FQNEAQ (reference sequence). The CDR3 loop spans 13 amino acids. The sample holds a few counts of this clonotype.

Sequencing used blood. The sequence came from a man aged 80 or over in good health. The V and J genes are TRBV7-9 and TRBJ2-7, with a weak D call TRBD1 (6 bases). The better agreement between TRBJ2-5 and the DNA end casts doubt on the J call. Here the CDR3 DNA reads TGTGCCAGCAGCCGGACAGTCGCGGAGACCCAGTACTTC. It yields the protein CASSRTVAETQYF.